A single sample is the source of the 16 T cell receptor beta chains below, sequenced in a study of monozygotic twins with inflammatory bowel disease. From its re-call of the 5' RACE reads, TCRdb lists each CDR3 protein once, without DNA. The sample includes around 380,000 distinct CDR3 sequences. Sequenced sample: blood. These receptors all come from a human donor with ulcerative colitis or Crohn's disease, or a healthy co-twin of an affected twin (not recorded which).

The V call is TRBV7-9, the J call TRBJ1-4; TCRdb indicates TRBD1, and absent DNA this call remains unverified. Germline CDR1 SEHNR, CDR2 FQNEAQ (reference sequence). The CDR3 is made up of 16 amino acids. This CDR3 reads CASSSSGQGTNEKLFF.

The V call is TRBV5-1, the J call TRBJ2-1; TCRdb outputs TRBD1, but without DNA this stays unchecked. Germline V gives CDR1 SGHRS, CDR2 YFSETQ. The CDR3 consists of 13 residues. CDR3 amino acids: CASSLYWGGEQFF. The full variable domain, its missing parts supplied by reference TRBV5-1 and TRBJ2-1, is KAGVTQTPRYLIKTRGQQVTLSCSPISGHRSVSWYQQTPGQGLQFLFEYFSETQRNKGNFPGRFSGRQFSNSRSEMNVSTLELGDSALYLCASSLYWGGEQFFGPGTRLTVL.

The V gene is TRBV18, the J gene TRBJ2-7; the TCRdb call, TRBD1, lacks DNA for checking. Germline CDR1 and CDR2: KGHSH and LQKENI. The CDR3 extends over 13 amino acids. CDR3 region: CASSRDRNYEQYF.

J is TRBJ2-2 and V is TRBV5-5; the D call of TRBD2 rests on TCRdb alone, since no DNA is present to check it. CDR3 length equals 16 residues. Germline V lookup: CDR1 SGHKS, CDR2 YYEKEE (reference sequence). This CDR3 reads CASSPQREMGTGELFF.

The chain couples TRBV12-3 or TRBV12-4 to TRBJ1-1. The CDR3 has 14 residues. The CDR3 protein is CASSFSGFGTEAFF.

V is TRBV7-9 and J is TRBJ2-3; absent DNA, TCRdb's TRBD1 call cannot be checked. Looked up from germline, CDR1 is SEHNR and CDR2 is FQNEAQ (reference sequence). This CDR3 is 16 amino acids long. CDR3 sequence reads: CASSLAVGTSTDTQYF.

This CDR3 reads CSARIAGGDTQYF. The chain links TRBV20-1 to TRBJ2-3; lacking DNA, the TRBD2 call made by TCRdb goes unchecked. Germline CDR1 and CDR2: DFQATT and SNEGSKA (reference sequence). This CDR3 has 13 amino acids.

This chain joins TRBV18 and TRBJ2-5; the TCRdb D gene call, TRBD2, has no DNA to confirm it. There are 14 residues in the CDR3. Germline V gene lookup returns CDR1 KGHSH and CDR2 LQKENI. This chain's CDR3 is CASSPSLAEETQYF.

The chain couples TRBV7-9 to TRBJ2-7; TCRdb lists TRBD1, though no DNA is available to test this call. CDR1 and CDR2 (germline): SEHNR, FQNEAQ (reference sequence). The CDR3 has 16 residues. CDR3 protein: CASSSPPAESPYEQYF.

This chain joins TRBV20-1 and TRBJ2-4; as DNA is missing, the TRBD2 call by TCRdb cannot be tested. CDR3 length: 15 residues. The germline V gene encodes CDR1 DFQATT and CDR2 SNEGSKA (reference sequence). The CDR3 is CSAPPHRLAKNIQYF.

The CDR3 sequence is CASSLAYGGERTEAFF. J is TRBJ1-1 and V is TRBV5-1; TCRdb designates TRBD1, a call that cannot be tested without DNA. This CDR3 contains 16 residues. CDR1 SGHRS and CDR2 YFSETQ come from the germline V gene.

The rearrangement joins TRBV7-2 to TRBJ2-7; TCRdb's D gene call, TRBD1, goes unchecked for lack of DNA. Germline V gene lookup returns CDR1 SGHTA and CDR2 FQGNSA. CDR3 length equals 15 residues. The CDR3 is CASSPATGYGYEQYF.

The V and J genes are TRBV18 and TRBJ2-2; TCRdb selects TRBD2, and the lack of DNA leaves this call unchecked. The CDR3 runs 16 residues. Germline values: CDR1 KGHSH, CDR2 LQKENI. The CDR3 reads CASSPMTSGYTGELFF.

This chain's CDR3 is CAISGRSYNEQFF. The V gene is TRBV6-2 or TRBV6-3, the J gene TRBJ2-1. The CDR3 totals 13 residues. Germline CDR1 MNHEY, CDR2 SVGEGT.

The rearrangement uses TRBV20-1 and TRBJ2-7. The germline V gene encodes CDR1 DFQATT and CDR2 SNEGSKA (reference sequence). This CDR3 spans 14 amino acids. This CDR3 reads CSARNSNEPYEQYF.

This chain links TRBV5-5 with TRBJ1-3. CDR3 size: 13 residues. Germline loops: CDR1 SGHKS, CDR2 YYEKEE (reference sequence). CDR3 amino acids: CASSLEPVNTIYF.